In this sample, the clone carrying this TCR beta chain turned up many times. Its target is not known. The source of the sample is a study of T cells in Graves' hyperthyroidism and ophthalmopathy. Notes on the study in general: Ophthalmopathy onset followed model prediction by a median around six months. Expanded thyroid clonotypes (above 0.001) were mostly also found in blood.

Researchers amplified the TCR beta CDR3 regions from RNA transcripts. First-round RT-PCR targeting the TCR CDR3 was performed with the HTBI primer set. MiXCR was run by TCRdb on the multiplex PCR reads, yielding one entry per CDR3 protein. Of about 300,000 distinct CDR3 sequences detected, roughly an eighth appear once; the ten largest clones hold roughly 8.2%. Over 18 months, lack of ophthalmopathy progression marked Graves' hyperthyroidism as stable. Every diagnosis used clinical symptoms, serum thyroxine and TRAb, thyroid ultrasound and orbital computed tomography. The sample consisted of blood. This TCR was sampled from a woman aged 40-49 years with Graves' hyperthyroidism.

CDR3 loop: CAISDDSRSEQYF. CDR3 sequence (DNA): TGTGCCATCAGTGACGACAGCAGGAGCGAGCAGTACTTC. V usage is TRBV10-3 and J usage is TRBJ2-7; tentatively, D is TRBD1 (5 bases). Trimming left V 3 bases short and J 6 bases short, with 12 bases between. CDR3 length equals 13 residues. The germline V gene has CDR1 ENHRY and CDR2 SYGVKD.